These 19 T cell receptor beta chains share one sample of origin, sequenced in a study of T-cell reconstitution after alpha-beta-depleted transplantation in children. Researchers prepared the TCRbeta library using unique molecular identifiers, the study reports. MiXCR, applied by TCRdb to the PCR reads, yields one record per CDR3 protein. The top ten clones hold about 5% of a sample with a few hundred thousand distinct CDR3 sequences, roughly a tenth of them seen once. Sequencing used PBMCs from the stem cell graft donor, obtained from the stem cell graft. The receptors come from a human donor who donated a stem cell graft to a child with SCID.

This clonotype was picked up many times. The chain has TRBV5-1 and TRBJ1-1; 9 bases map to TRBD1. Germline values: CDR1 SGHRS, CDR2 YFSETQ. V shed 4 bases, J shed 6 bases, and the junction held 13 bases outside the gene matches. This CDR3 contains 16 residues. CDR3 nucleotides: TGCGCCAGCAGCCCGGGGCCGGGACAGGGTGGACCTGAAGCTTTCTTT. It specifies CASSPGPGQGGPEAFF.

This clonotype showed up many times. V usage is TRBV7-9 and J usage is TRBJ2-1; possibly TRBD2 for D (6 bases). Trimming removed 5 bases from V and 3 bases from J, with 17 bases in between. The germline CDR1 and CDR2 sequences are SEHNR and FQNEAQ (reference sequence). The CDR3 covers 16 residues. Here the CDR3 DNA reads TGTGCCAGCAGCAACGGGTGGGGGGTAGACTACAATGAGCAGTTCTTC. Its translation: CASSNGWGVDYNEQFF.

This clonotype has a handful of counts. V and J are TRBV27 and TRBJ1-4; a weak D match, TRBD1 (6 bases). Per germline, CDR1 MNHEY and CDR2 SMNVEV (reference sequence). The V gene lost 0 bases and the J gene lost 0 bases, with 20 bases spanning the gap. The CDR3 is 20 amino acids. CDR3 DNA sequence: TGTGCCAGCAGTTTATCACGCCGGAGGGGGGGGCGCCCAACTAATGAAAAACTGTTTTTT. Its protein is CASSLSRRRGGRPTNEKLFF.

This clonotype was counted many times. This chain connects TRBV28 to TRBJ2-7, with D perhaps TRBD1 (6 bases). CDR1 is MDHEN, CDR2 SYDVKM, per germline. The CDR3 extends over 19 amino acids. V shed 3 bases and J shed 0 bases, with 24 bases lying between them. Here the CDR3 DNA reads TGTGCCAGCAGTTTCGCCCAGGGGTCCTCGACACAAAGCTCCTACGAGCAGTACTTC. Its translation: CASSFAQGSSTQSSYEQYF.

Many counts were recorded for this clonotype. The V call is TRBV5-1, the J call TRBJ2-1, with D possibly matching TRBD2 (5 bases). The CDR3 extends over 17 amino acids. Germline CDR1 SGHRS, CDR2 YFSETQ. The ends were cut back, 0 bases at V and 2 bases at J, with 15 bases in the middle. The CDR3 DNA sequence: TGCGCCAGCAGCTTGGAGGCCGCGGACGGGACCTACAATGAGCAGTTCTTC. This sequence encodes CASSLEAADGTYNEQFF.

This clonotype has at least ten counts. The CDR3 DNA follows: TGTGCCAGCAGTGAAGGGGGAGTTGGGCAGCCCCAGCATTTT. The encoded protein is CASSEGGVGQPQHF. The chain employs TRBV6-1 and TRBJ1-5; D not certain. The CDR3 totals 14 residues. V shed 1 base and J shed 7 bases, with 11 bases lying between them. From germline, CDR1 is MNHNS and CDR2 SASEGT.

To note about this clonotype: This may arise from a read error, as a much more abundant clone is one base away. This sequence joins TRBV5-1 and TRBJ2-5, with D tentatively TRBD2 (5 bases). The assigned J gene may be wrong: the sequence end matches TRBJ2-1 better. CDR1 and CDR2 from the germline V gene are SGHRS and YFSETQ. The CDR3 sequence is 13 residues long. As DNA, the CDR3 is TGCGCCAGCAGCTCAGGACCGGAGGAGACCCAGTTCTTC. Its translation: CASSSGPEETQFF.

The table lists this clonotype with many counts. Here the CDR3 DNA reads TGTGCCAGTGCCTCCCGTAGGGGACGGGATCAGCCCCAGCATTTT. This sequence encodes CASASRRGRDQPQHF. V and J are TRBV19 and TRBJ1-5; D possibly corresponds to TRBD1 (5 bases). V lost 8 bases and J 5 bases, leaving 19 bases between the germline ends. The CDR3 extends over 15 amino acids. From germline, CDR1 is LNHDA and CDR2 SQIVND (reference sequence).

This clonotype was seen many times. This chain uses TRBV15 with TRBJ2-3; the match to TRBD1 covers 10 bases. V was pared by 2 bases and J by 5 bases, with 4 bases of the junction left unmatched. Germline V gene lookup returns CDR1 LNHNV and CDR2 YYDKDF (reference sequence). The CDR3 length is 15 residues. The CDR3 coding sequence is TGTGCCACCAGCAGAAGGACAGGGGGAGTAGATACGCAGTATTTT. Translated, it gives CATSRRTGGVDTQYF.

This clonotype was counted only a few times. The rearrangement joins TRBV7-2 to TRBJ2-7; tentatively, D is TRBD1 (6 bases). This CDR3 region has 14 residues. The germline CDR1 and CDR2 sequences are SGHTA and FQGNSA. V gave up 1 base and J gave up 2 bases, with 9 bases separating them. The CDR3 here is CASSLVAGAYEQYF. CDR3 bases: TGTGCCAGCAGCTTAGTGGCAGGGGCCTACGAGCAGTACTTC. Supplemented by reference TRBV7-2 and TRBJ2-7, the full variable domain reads GAGVSQSPSNKVTEKGKDVELRCDPISGHTALYWYRQSLGQGLEFLIYFQGNSAPDKSGLPSDRFSAERTGGSVSTLTIQRTQQEDSAVYLCASSLVAGAYEQYFGPGTRLTVT.

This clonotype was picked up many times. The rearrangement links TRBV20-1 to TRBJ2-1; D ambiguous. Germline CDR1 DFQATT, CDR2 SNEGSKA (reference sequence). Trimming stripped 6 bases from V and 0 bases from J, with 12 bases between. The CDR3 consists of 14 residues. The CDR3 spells CSAVKVSSYNEQFF. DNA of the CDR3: TGCAGTGCCGTGAAGGTATCCTCCTACAATGAGCAGTTCTTC.

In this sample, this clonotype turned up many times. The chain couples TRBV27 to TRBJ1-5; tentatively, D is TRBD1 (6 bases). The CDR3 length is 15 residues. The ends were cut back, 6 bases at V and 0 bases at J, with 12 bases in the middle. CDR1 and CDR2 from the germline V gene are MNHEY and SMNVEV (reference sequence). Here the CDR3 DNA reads TGTGCCAGCAGACGACAGGTGGATAGCAATCAGCCCCAGCATTTT. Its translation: CASRRQVDSNQPQHF.

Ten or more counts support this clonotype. Written as DNA, the CDR3 is TGCGCCAGCAGCTTGGACCCCCCGACAGGGAAGTGGAATTCACCCCTCCACTTT. Its protein is CASSLDPPTGKWNSPLHF. This chain joins TRBV5-1 and TRBJ1-6; 7 bases are a match to TRBD1. Germline V lookup: CDR1 SGHRS, CDR2 YFSETQ. Germline trimming cut 0 bases from V and 7 bases from J; bases unmatched to any gene: 13. This CDR3 contains 18 residues.

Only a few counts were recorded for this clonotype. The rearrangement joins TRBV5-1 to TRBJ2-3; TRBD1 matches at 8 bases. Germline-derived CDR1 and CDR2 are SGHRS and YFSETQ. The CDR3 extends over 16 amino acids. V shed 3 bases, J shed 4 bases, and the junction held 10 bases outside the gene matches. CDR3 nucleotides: TGCGCCAGCAGCTCAGGACAGGGAGGTGGTTCAGATACGCAGTATTTT. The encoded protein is CASSSGQGGGSDTQYF.

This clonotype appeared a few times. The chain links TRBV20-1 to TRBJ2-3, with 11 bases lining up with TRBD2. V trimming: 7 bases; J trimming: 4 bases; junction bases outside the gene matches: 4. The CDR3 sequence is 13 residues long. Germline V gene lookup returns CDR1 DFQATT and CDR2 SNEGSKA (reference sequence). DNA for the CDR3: TGCAGTGGTAGCGGGGGGGAAGCAGATACGCAGTATTTT. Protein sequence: CSGSGGEADTQYF.

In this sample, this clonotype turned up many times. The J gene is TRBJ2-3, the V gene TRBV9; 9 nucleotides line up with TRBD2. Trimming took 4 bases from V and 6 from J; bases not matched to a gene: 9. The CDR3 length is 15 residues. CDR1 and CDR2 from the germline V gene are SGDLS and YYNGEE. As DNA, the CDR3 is TGTGCCAGCAGCCGGAGCGGGGGGCCCCGGGATACGCAGTATTTT. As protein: CASSRSGGPRDTQYF.

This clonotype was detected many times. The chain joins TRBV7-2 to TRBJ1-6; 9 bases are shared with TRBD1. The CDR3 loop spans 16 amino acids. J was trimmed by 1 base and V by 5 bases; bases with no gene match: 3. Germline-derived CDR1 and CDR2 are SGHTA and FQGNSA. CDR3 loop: CASSRQGVSYNSPLHF. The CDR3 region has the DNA TGTGCCAGCAGCCGACAGGGGGTGTCCTATAATTCACCCCTCCACTTT.

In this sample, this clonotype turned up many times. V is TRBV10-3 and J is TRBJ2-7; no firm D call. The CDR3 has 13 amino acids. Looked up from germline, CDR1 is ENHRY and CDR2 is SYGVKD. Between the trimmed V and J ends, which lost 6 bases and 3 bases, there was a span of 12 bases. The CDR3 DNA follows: TGTGCCATCAGGCCTCAACAGCACTACGAGCAGTACTTC. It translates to CAIRPQQHYEQYF.

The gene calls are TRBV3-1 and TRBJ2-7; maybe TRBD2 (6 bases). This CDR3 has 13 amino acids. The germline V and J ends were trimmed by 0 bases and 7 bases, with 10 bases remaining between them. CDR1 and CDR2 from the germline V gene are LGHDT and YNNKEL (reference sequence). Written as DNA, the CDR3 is TGTGCCAGCAGCCAAGAGGAGGCGGGGGAGCAGTACTTC. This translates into CASSQEEAGEQYF.